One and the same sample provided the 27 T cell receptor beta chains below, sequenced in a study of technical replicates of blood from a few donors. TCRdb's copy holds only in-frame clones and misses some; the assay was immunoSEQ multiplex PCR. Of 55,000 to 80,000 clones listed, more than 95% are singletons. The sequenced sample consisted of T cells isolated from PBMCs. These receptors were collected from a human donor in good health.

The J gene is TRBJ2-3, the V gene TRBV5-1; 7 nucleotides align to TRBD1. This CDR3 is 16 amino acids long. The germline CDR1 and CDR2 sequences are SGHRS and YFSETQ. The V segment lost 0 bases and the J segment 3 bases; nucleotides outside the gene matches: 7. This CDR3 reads CASSLDRGVGTDTQYF. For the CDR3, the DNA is TGCGCCAGCAGCTTGGACAGGGGAGTTGGGACAGATACGCAGTATTTT.

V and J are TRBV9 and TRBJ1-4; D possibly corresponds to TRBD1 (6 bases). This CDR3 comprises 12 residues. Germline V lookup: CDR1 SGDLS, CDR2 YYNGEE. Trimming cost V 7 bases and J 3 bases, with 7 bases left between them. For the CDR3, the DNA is TGTGCCAGCTCAGGGGCTAATGAAAAACTGTTTTTT. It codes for CASSGANEKLFF. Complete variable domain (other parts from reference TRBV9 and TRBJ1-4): DSGVTQTPKHLITATGQRVTLRCSPRSGDLSVYWYQQSLDQGLQFLIQYYNGEERAKGNILERFSAQQFPDLHSELNLSSLELGDSALYFCASSGANEKLFFGSGTQLSVL.

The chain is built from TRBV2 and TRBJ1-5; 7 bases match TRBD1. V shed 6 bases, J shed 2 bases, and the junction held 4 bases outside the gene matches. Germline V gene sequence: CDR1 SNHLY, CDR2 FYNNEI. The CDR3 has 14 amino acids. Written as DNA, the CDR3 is TGTGCCAGCAGGCTCACAGGGGGCAATCAGCCCCAGCATTTT. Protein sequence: CASRLTGGNQPQHF.

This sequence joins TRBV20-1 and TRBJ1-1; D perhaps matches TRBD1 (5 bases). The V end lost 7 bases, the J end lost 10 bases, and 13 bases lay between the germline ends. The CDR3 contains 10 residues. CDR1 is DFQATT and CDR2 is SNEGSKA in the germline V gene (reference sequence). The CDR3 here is CSVQGNGAFF. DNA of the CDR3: TGCAGTGTCCAGGGCAACGGAGCTTTCTTT.

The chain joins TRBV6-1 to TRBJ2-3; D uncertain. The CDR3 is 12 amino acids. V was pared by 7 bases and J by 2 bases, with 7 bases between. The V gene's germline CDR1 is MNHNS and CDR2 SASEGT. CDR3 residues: CASTQDTDTQYF. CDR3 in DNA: TGTGCCAGCACACAAGACACAGATACGCAGTATTTT.

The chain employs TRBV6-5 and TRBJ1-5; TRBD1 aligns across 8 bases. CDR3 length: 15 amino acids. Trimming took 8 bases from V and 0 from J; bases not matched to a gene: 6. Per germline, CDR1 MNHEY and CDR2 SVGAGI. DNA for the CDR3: TGTGCCAGCTCCGACAGGGGAGATAGCAATCAGCCCCAGCATTTT. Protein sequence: CASSDRGDSNQPQHF.

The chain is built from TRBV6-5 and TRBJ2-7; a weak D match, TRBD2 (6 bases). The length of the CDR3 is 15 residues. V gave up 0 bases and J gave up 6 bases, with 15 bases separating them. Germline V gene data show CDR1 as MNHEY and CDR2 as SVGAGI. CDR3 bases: TGTGCCAGCAGTTACTCGATCGGGGGTCGTTCCGAGCAGTACTTC. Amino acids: CASSYSIGGRSEQYF.

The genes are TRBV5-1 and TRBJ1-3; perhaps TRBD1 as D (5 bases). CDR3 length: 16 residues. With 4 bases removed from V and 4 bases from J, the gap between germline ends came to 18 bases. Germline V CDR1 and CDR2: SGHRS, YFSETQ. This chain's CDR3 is CASSREGQFLGNTIYF. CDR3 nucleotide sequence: TGCGCCAGCAGCCGGGAGGGGCAGTTTCTCGGAAACACCATATATTTT.

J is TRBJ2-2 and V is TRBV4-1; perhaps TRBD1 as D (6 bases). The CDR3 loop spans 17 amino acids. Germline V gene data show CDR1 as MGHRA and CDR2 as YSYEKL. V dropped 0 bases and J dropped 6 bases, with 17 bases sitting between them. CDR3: CASSQDWGRGISGELFF. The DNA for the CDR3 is TGCGCCAGCAGCCAAGATTGGGGCAGGGGTATATCCGGGGAGCTGTTTTTT.

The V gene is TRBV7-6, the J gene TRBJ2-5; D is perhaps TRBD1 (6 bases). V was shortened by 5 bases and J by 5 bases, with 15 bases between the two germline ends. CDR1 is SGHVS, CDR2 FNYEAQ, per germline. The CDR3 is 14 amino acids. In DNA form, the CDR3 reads TGTGCCAGCAGCCCTCGTGGGGGCGCGGAGACCCAGTACTTC. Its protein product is CASSPRGGAETQYF. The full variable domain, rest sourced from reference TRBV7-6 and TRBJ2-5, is GAGVSQSPRYKVTKRGQDVALRCDPISGHVSLYWYRQALGQGPEFLTYFNYEAQQDKSGLPNDRFSAERPEGSISTLTIQRTEQRDSAMYRCASSPRGGAETQYFGPGTRLLVL.

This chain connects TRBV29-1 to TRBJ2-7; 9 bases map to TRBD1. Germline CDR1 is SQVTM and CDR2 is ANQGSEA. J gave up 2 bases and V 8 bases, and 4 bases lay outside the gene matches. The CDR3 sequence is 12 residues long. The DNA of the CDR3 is TGCAGCTTGGGACAGGGACCCTACGAGCAGTACTTC. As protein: CSLGQGPYEQYF.

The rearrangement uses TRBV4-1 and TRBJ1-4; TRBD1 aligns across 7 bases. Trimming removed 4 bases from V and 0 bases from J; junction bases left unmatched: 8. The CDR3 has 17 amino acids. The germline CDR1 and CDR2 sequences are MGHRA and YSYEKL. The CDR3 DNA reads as TGCGCCAGCAGCCTAATCGACAGGGAGTCAACTAATGAAAAACTGTTTTTT. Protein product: CASSLIDRESTNEKLFF.

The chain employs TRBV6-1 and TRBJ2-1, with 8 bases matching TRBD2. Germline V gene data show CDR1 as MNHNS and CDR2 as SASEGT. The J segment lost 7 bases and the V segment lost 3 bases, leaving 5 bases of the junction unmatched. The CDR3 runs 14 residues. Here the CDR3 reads CASSELAGWNEQFF. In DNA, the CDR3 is TGTGCCAGCAGTGAGCTAGCGGGTTGGAATGAGCAGTTCTTC.

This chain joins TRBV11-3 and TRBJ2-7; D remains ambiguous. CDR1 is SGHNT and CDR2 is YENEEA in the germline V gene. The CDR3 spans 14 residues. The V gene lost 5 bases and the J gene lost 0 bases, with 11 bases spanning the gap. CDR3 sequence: CASSLRGFSYEQYF. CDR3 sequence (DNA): TGTGCCAGCAGCCTTCGCGGCTTCTCCTACGAGCAGTACTTC.

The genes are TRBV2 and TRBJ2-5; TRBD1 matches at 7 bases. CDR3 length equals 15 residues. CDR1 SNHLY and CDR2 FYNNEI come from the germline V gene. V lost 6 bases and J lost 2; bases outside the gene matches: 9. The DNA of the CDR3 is TGTGCCAGCAGGAGGATGGGACAGAGTCAAGAGACCCAGTACTTC. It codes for CASRRMGQSQETQYF.

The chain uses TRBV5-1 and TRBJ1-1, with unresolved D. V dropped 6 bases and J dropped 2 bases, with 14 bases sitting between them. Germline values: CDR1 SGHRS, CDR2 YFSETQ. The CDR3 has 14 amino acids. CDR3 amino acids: CASTSGYDNTEAFF. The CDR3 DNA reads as TGCGCCAGCACCTCAGGCTATGATAACACTGAAGCTTTCTTT.

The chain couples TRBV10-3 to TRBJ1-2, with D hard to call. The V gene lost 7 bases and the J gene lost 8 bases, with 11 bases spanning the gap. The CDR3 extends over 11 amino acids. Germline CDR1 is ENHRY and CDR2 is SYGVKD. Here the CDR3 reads CAIMKTGGYTF. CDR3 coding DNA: TGTGCCATCATGAAGACCGGGGGCTACACCTTC.

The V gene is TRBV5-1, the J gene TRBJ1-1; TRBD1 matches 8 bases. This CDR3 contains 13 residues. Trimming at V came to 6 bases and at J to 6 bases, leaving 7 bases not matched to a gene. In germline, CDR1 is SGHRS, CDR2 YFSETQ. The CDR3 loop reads CASNFDRGPEAFF. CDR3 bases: TGCGCCAGCAATTTCGACAGGGGTCCTGAAGCTTTCTTT.

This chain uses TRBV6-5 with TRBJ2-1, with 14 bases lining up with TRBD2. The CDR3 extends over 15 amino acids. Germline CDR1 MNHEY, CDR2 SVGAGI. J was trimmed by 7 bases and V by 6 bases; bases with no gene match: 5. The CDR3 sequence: CASSMTSGRANEQFF. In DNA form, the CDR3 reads TGTGCCAGCAGCATGACTAGCGGGAGGGCGAATGAGCAGTTCTTC.

Here the CDR3 reads CASRSGNTIYF. In nucleotides, the CDR3 is TGTGCCAGCAGGAGTGGAAACACCATATATTTT. The rearrangement uses TRBV9 and TRBJ1-3; D not resolved. The CDR3 covers 11 residues. With 5 bases removed from V and 3 bases from J, the gap between germline ends came to 3 bases. Looked up from germline, CDR1 is SGDLS and CDR2 is YYNGEE. Complete variable domain (other parts from reference TRBV9 and TRBJ1-3): DSGVTQTPKHLITATGQRVTLRCSPRSGDLSVYWYQQSLDQGLQFLIQYYNGEERAKGNILERFSAQQFPDLHSELNLSSLELGDSALYFCASRSGNTIYFGEGSWLTVV.

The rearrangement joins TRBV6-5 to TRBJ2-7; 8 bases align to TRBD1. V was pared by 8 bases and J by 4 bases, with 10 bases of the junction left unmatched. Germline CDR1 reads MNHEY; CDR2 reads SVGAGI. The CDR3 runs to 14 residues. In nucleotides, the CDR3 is TGTGCCAGCGGAGTTGGGACAGGATGGTACGAGCAGTACTTC. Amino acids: CASGVGTGWYEQYF.

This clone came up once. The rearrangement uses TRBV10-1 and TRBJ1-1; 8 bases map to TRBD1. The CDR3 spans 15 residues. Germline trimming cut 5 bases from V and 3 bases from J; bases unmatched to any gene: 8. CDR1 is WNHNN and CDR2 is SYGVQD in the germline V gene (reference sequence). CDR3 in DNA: TGCGCCAGCAGTCGAGGCAGGGGGCCGTACACTGAAGCTTTCTTT. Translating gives CASSRGRGPYTEAFF.

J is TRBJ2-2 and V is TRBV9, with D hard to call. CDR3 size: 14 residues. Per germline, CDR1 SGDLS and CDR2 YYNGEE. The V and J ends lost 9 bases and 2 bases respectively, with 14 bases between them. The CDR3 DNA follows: TGTGCCACCAAGAGAGGATTTAACACCGGGGAGCTGTTTTTT. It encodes CATKRGFNTGELFF.

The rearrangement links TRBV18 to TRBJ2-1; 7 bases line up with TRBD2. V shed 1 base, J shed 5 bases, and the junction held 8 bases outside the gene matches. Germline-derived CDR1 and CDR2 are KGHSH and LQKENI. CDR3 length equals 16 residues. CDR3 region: CASSPREWEGNNEQFF. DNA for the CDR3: TGTGCCAGCTCACCACGGGAGTGGGAGGGGAACAATGAGCAGTTCTTC.

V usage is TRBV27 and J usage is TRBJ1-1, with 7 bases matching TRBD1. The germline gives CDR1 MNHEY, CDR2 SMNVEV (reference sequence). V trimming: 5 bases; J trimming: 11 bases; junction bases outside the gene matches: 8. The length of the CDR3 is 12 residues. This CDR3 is CASSGRQGVAFF. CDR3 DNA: TGTGCCAGCAGTGGAAGGCAGGGGGTCGCTTTCTTT.

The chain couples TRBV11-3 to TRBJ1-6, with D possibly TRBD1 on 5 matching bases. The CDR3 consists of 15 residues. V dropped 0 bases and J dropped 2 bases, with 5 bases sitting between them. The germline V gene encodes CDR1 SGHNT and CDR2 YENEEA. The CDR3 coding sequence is TGTGCCAGCAGCTTAGACAGGGCCTATAATTCACCCCTCCACTTT. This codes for CASSLDRAYNSPLHF. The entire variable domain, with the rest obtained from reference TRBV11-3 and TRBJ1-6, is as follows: EAGVVQSPRYKIIEKKQPVAFWCNPISGHNTLYWYLQNLGQGPELLIRYENEEAVDDSQLPKDRFSAERLKGVDSTLKIQPAELGDSAVYLCASSLDRAYNSPLHFGNGTRLTVT.

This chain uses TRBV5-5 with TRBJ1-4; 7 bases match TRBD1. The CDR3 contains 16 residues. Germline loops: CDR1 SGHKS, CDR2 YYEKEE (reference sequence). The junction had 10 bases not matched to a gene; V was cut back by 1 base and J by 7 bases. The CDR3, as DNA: TGTGCCAGCAGCTTGTCGCCCCAGGGGGATCGTGAAAAACTGTTTTTT. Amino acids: CASSLSPQGDREKLFF.